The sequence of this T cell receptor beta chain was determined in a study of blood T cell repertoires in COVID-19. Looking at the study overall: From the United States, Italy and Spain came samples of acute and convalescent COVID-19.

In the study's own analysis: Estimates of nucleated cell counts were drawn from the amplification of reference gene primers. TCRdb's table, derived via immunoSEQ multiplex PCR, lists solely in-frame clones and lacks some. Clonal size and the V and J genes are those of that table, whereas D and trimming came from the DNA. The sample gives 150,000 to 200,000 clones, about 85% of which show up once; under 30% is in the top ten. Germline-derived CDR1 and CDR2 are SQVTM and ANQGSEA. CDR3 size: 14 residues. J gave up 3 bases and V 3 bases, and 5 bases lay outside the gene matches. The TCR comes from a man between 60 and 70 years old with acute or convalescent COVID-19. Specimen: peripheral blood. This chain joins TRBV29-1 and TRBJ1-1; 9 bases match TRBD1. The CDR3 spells CSVDHRGLDTEAFF. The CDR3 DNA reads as TGCAGCGTTGACCACAGGGGGCTCGACACTGAAGCTTTCTTT.